Listed here are 3 T cell receptor beta chains from one sample, sequenced in a study of blood T cells in healthy people across ages. Together with a sample-barcoded 5' primer, a J-beta primer mix was included in a second PCR lasting about 7 to 11 cycles. TCRdb re-called the 5' RACE reads with MiXCR, one entry per CDR3 protein. Of around 870,000 distinct CDR3 sequences in the sample, 25% to 30% were seen once. What was sequenced was blood. The receptors were gathered from a woman aged 80 or over in good health.

The rearrangement uses TRBV7-2 and TRBJ2-2; 7 bases are a match to TRBD2. The germline V gene has CDR1 SGHTA and CDR2 FQGNSA. J gave up 0 bases and V 6 bases, and 10 bases lay outside the gene matches. This CDR3 has 17 residues. As DNA, the CDR3 is TGTGCCAGCAGGCCTAGCGGCTTGTACGCGAACACCGGGGAGCTGTTTTTT. Protein product: CASRPSGLYANTGELFF.

This clonotype has only a few counts. V is TRBV30 and J is TRBJ2-4, with D perhaps TRBD1 (5 bases). V lost 1 base, J lost 13 bases, and 26 bases lay in between. Germline V CDR1 and CDR2: GTSNPN, SVGIG (reference sequence). The CDR3 length is 16 residues. CDR3 residues: CAWSGRGAVSSYAQYF. The CDR3, as DNA: TGTGCCTGGAGTGGACGTGGGGCAGTCTCCTCCTACGCGCAGTACTTC.

This clonotype came up a few times. The chain is built from TRBV6-1 and TRBJ1-2; 8 bases agree with TRBD1. CDR3 size: 13 residues. Per the germline V gene, CDR1 is MNHNS and CDR2 is SASEGT. J was trimmed by 4 bases and V by 7 bases; bases with no gene match: 5. The CDR3: CASNGQGTYGYTF. The CDR3 DNA sequence: TGTGCCAGCAACGGACAGGGAACCTATGGCTACACCTTC.